This is a list of T cell receptor beta chains from one sample in a study of STAT5B mutations in CD4+ large granular lymphocyte leukemia. Clones were sequenced by immunoSEQ multiplex PCR, and TCRdb holds only the in-frame ones, with some missing. This sample has 37,000 or so clones; roughly 81% occur once, and the top ten carry 3.6%. The sample comprised CD4+ T cells from blood buffy coats. These receptors all stem from a human donor in good health. Both conserved end residues are part of each CDR3. Each record gives: D gene, V gene, J gene, clone size, CDR3 protein, CDR3 DNA. The D gene is left open where the match is weak. Where a row states a size, it is once, few, many or the class of an expanded clone; other rows omit it.

-	TRBV7-9	TRBJ1-1	few	CASSSTVNTEAFF	TGTGCCAGCAGCTCTACAGTGAACACTGAAGCTTTCTTT
-	TRBV20-1	TRBJ1-5	few	CSAEGGQPQHF	TGCAGTGCTGAGGGGGGTCAGCCCCAGCATTTT
TRBD2	TRBV27	TRBJ2-7	-	CASSSREGTYEQYF	TGTGCCAGCAGTTCCCGGGAGGGGACCTACGAGCAGTACTTC
-	TRBV6-5	TRBJ1-4	-	CASRRDSTNEKLFF	TGTGCCAGCAGACGCGACAGTACTAATGAAAAACTGTTTTTT
-	TRBV2	TRBJ2-1	-	CATPRQPLGNEQFF	TGTGCCACCCCGAGACAGCCGCTGGGGAATGAGCAGTTCTTC
TRBD1	TRBV25-1	TRBJ2-7	-	CASRGQGAPYEQYF	TGTGCCAGCAGGGGACAGGGGGCTCCTTACGAGCAGTACTTC
TRBD1	TRBV5-1	TRBJ2-2	-	CASSLRILTGSNTGELFF	TGCGCCAGCAGCCTTAGAATTTTGACAGGGTCGAACACCGGGGAGCTGTTTTTT
TRBD2	TRBV29-1	TRBJ2-7	-	CSVEYRGGRGSYEQYF	TGCAGCGTTGAATATAGGGGCGGGAGAGGTTCCTACGAGCAGTACTTC
-	TRBV5-1	TRBJ2-7	once	CASSLGQGGEQYF	TGCGCCAGCAGCTTGGGGCAGGGGGGCGAGCAGTACTTC
TRBD1	TRBV6-6	TRBJ1-1	-	CATRGVTEAFF	TGTGCCACCAGGGGGGTCACTGAAGCTTTCTTT
TRBD2	TRBV6-5	TRBJ2-1	-	CASSPSGSWEQFF	TGTGCCAGCAGTCCCAGCGGGAGTTGGGAGCAGTTCTTC
-	TRBV18	TRBJ2-1	-	CASSPQGSEQFF	TGTGCCAGCTCACCACAGGGGTCCGAGCAGTTCTTC
-	TRBV5-8	TRBJ2-7	-	CASSPTGGEQYF	TGTGCCAGCAGCCCGACTGGGGGCGAGCAGTACTTC
TRBD1	TRBV6-5	TRBJ1-2	-	CASSPTGGAYGYTF	TGTGCCAGCAGCCCAACAGGGGGGGCCTATGGCTACACCTTC
-	TRBV30	TRBJ1-3	-	CAWSVISGNTIYF	TGTGCCTGGAGTGTAATCTCTGGAAACACCATATATTTT
TRBD1	TRBV2	TRBJ2-1	-	CASTPGQALGGNEQFF	TGTGCCAGCACCCCGGGACAGGCGTTAGGCGGGAATGAGCAGTTCTTC
TRBD1	TRBV5-1	TRBJ1-1	-	CASSLDRGHTEAFF	TGCGCCAGCAGCCTTGACAGGGGGCACACTGAAGCTTTCTTT
-	TRBV29-1	TRBJ1-1	-	CSVVSPGTEAFF	TGCAGCGTTGTCAGTCCTGGGACTGAAGCTTTCTTT
TRBD1	TRBV14	TRBJ1-2	-	CASSQAGGISYGYTF	TGTGCCAGCAGCCAAGCAGGGGGCATCAGTTATGGCTACACCTTC
-	TRBV5-6	TRBJ2-7	-	CASSHKVAYEQYF	TGTGCCAGCAGCCACAAGGTCGCCTACGAGCAGTACTTC
TRBD2	TRBV7-3	TRBJ2-1	-	CASSFAGTRVKGPSYNEQFF	TGTGCCAGCAGCTTTGCCGGGACTAGGGTTAAAGGTCCGTCCTACAATGAGCAGTTCTTC
-	TRBV28	TRBJ1-1	once	CASSILRGIRTEAFF	TGTGCCAGCAGTATCCTTAGGGGTATCAGGACTGAAGCTTTCTTT
-	TRBV2	TRBJ2-2	-	CASSEGSSNTGELFF	TGTGCCAGCAGTGAGGGCAGCTCGAACACTGGGGAGCTGTTTTTT